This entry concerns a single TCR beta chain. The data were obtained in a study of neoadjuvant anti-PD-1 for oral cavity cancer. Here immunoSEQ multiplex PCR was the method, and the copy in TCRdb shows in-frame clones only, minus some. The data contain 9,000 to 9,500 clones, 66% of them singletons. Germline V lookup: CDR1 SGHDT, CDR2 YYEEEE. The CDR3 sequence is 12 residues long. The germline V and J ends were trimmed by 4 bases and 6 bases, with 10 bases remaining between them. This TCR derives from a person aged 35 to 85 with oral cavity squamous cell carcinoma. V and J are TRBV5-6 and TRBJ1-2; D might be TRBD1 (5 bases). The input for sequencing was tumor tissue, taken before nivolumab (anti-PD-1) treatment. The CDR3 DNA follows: TGTGCCAGCAGCCTCGGGGGGAATGGCTACACCTTC. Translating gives CASSLGGNGYTF.